This T cell receptor beta chain derives from a study of T cells in Graves' hyperthyroidism and ophthalmopathy. Regarding the study as a whole: Expanded thyroid clonotypes (above 0.001) were mostly also found in blood.

Calling Graves' hyperthyroidism stable meant ophthalmopathy did not progress within 18 months. Diagnostic assessment was based on clinical symptoms, serum thyroxine and TRAb, thyroid ultrasound and orbital computed tomography. TCR beta CDR3 regions were amplified from RNA transcripts. During a first-round RT-PCR of the TCR CDR3, the HTBI primer set was used. Each CDR3 protein gets one entry after TCRdb re-called the multiplex PCR reads with MiXCR. The sample comprises fewer than 750,000 distinct CDR3 sequences, 40% to 55% of which are singletons, and around 7.7% rests with the top ten. This clonotype was seen a few times. Its antigen is not known. The TCR was taken from a woman aged 18 to 35 with Graves' hyperthyroidism. Sequences were obtained from peripheral blood or thyroid tissue (not recorded which).

The CDR3 DNA sequence: TGTGCCAGCAGGGGCCCCGGGAAGCGGGAGGGAACAGATACGCAGTATTTT. Protein sequence: CASRGPGKREGTDTQYF. The chain has TRBV12-3 or TRBV12-4 and TRBJ2-3; 10 positions agree with TRBD2. With 6 bases clipped from V and 3 bases from J, the junction kept 12 bases outside the gene matches. The CDR3 contains 17 residues.